Listed here is a single T cell receptor (beta chain). Its antigen is undetermined. The V gene end was trimmed by 3 bases and the J gene end by 10 bases; junction bases not matched to a gene: 12. The CDR3 loop spans 15 amino acids. The germline V gene has CDR1 SGHNT and CDR2 YYREEE (reference sequence). The sample originates from a study of CD8 T cells in Susac syndrome. The wider study: Intravenous immunoglobulin alone or corticosteroids were being given to patients with Susac syndrome at blood draw, unless they were therapy-naive. The study's findings and limits: Clonal expansion was absent from the CD4+ T cell repertoires in Susac syndrome.

Reverse transcription used roughly 0.45 to 1 ug RNA and random hexamers. TCRdb analysed the immunoSEQ multiplex PCR reads with MiXCR anew, one entry per CDR3 protein. This table holds some 200,000 distinct CDR3 sequences, under 97% found once. The V and J genes are TRBV5-4 and TRBJ2-1; 8 bases line up with TRBD2. The TCR was taken from a human donor with Susac syndrome. The sequencing input was CD4+ T cells from PBMCs. The CDR3 DNA is TGTGCCAGCAGCTCGAGGATAGCGGGGCCGAGGGAGCAGTTCTTC. Translation gives CASSSRIAGPREQFF.